The 10 T cell receptor beta chains below all came from one sample that was sequenced in a study of cytomegalovirus exposure and HLA in healthy donors. PCR employed 60 Vbeta and 13 Jbeta primers. Profiling relied on immunoSEQ multiplex PCR, and the TCRdb table lists in-frame clones only, not all of them. Counted here are 200,000 to 250,000 clones, approximately 82% occurring once; the ten biggest clones make up about 0.58%. Sequenced material: PBMCs. These receptors all come from a woman between 35 and 50 years old in good health and CMV-seronegative.

The CDR3 is CASSGDRATDTQYF. In DNA, the CDR3 is TGCGCCAGCAGCGGAGACAGGGCTACAGATACGCAGTATTTT. J is TRBJ2-3 and V is TRBV5-1; 7 bases are shared with TRBD1. This CDR3 comprises 14 residues. Trimming at V came to 4 bases and at J to 3 bases, leaving 5 bases not matched to a gene. CDR1 SGHRS and CDR2 YFSETQ come from the germline V gene. Variable domain in full (rest from reference TRBV5-1 and TRBJ2-3): KAGVTQTPRYLIKTRGQQVTLSCSPISGHRSVSWYQQTPGQGLQFLFEYFSETQRNKGNFPGRFSGRQFSNSRSEMNVSTLELGDSALYLCASSGDRATDTQYFGPGTRLTVL.

This clone has just one count. The J gene is TRBJ1-5, the V gene TRBV7-9; TRBD1 agrees at 9 bases. The CDR3 has 15 residues. The junction had 5 bases not matched to a gene; V was cut back by 6 bases and J by 2 bases. Germline-derived CDR1 and CDR2 are SEHNR and FQNEAQ (reference sequence). For the CDR3, the DNA is TGTGCCAGCAGTCCACAGGGGGCAGGCAATCAGCCCCAGCATTTT. Its protein is CASSPQGAGNQPQHF. The variable domain in full, with the rest retrieved from reference TRBV7-9 and TRBJ1-5, is DTGVSQNPRHKITKRGQNVTFRCDPISEHNRLYWYRQTLGQGPEFLTYFQNEAQLEKSRLLSDRFSAERPKGSFSTLEIQRTEQGDSAMYLCASSPQGAGNQPQHFGDGTRLSIL.

In regard to this clone: Germline and junction disagree at one end, which may indicate a read error. This sequence joins TRBV5-4 and TRBJ1-2; 7 bases are shared with TRBD1. This CDR3 spans 14 amino acids. CDR1 and CDR2 from the germline V gene are SGHNT and YYREEE (reference sequence). The CDR3 sequence is CASSPGQEVYGYPF. In DNA form, the CDR3 reads TGTGCCAGCAGCCCAGGACAGGAGGTTTATGGCTACCCCTTC.

This chain connects TRBV2 to TRBJ1-2, with D maybe TRBD1 (6 bases). This CDR3 spans 13 amino acids. The germline V and J ends were trimmed by 5 bases and 6 bases, with 13 bases remaining between them. Germline values: CDR1 SNHLY, CDR2 FYNNEI. The DNA of the CDR3 is TGTGCCAGCAGTTCTACAGGGAGCCATGGCTACACCTTC. It translates to CASSSTGSHGYTF.

V usage is TRBV28 and J usage is TRBJ2-1, with a tentative D call TRBD1 (5 bases). Trimming left V 6 bases short and J 2 bases short, with 8 bases between. This CDR3 spans 13 amino acids. The germline CDR1 and CDR2 sequences are MDHEN and SYDVKM. CDR3 DNA: TGTGCCAGCAGGGGGCGCGCCTACAATGAGCAGTTCTTC. Translation: CASRGRAYNEQFF.

The chain is built from TRBV5-1 and TRBJ1-1; 7 bases are a match to TRBD1. This CDR3 is 15 amino acids long. V lost 4 bases and J lost 3; bases outside the gene matches: 9. Germline CDR1 SGHRS, CDR2 YFSETQ. The CDR3 is CASSPRGRGDTEAFF. The CDR3 nucleotides read TGCGCCAGCAGCCCTAGGGGGCGCGGAGACACTGAAGCTTTCTTT.

The chain carries TRBV5-1 and TRBJ2-5; maybe TRBD1 (5 bases). The J call may not be correct, given that the DNA end is closer to TRBJ2-7. The CDR3 has 15 residues. The V gene's germline CDR1 is SGHRS and CDR2 YFSETQ. The CDR3 is CASSLGSGPAYEQYF. CDR3 nucleotides: TGCGCCAGCAGCTTGGGGTCAGGGCCTGCCTACGAGCAGTACTTC.

The chain carries TRBV5-1 and TRBJ1-1, with D tentatively TRBD1 (5 bases). V lost 7 bases to trimming and J lost 1 base, with 14 bases between them. Germline CDR1 SGHRS, CDR2 YFSETQ. The CDR3 is made up of 14 amino acids. The CDR3 is CASWGGSENTEAFF. CDR3 nucleotides: TGCGCCAGCTGGGGGGGTTCTGAGAACACTGAAGCTTTCTTT.

CDR3 sequence: CASRTGATNEKLFF. CDR3 coding DNA: TGTGCCAGCAGGACAGGCGCAACTAATGAAAAACTGTTTTTT. V gene TRBV27 combines with J gene TRBJ1-4, with a weak D call TRBD1 (6 bases). From germline, CDR1 is MNHEY and CDR2 SMNVEV (reference sequence). The CDR3 contains 14 residues. Trimming took off 6 bases at V and 0 bases at J, with 8 bases between the two ends.

The rearrangement uses TRBV5-4 and TRBJ2-1, with TRBD2 identical over 11 bases. Germline trimming cut 4 bases from V and 2 bases from J; bases unmatched to any gene: 8. CDR1 is SGHNT, CDR2 YYREEE, per germline (reference sequence). CDR3 length: 17 residues. The CDR3 spells CASSHLAGGTPYNEQFF. The CDR3 nucleotides read TGTGCCAGCAGCCATCTAGCGGGGGGCACCCCCTACAATGAGCAGTTCTTC.